This entry lists 15 T cell receptor beta chains sequenced from one sample in a study of regulatory T cells in long-lasting Graves disease. With iRepertoire HTBI primers and Arm-PCR of CDR3 regions, TCR beta libraries were built. MiXCR was run by TCRdb on the multiplex PCR reads, yielding one entry per CDR3 protein. This sample has roughly 500,000 distinct CDR3 sequences; roughly 12% occur once, and the top ten carry over 7.5%. Time point described: newly diagnosed GD, antithyroid drugs for less than 3 months. RNA extracted from PBMCs served as the sequencing template. The data were also submitted as part of a second study, on T cells in Graves' hyperthyroidism and ophthalmopathy.

The sequencing here drew on peripheral blood mononuclear cells (PBMCs), taken at new diagnosis, from a patient treated with antithyroid drugs. The origin of the receptors is a man younger than 45 with Graves disease.

V usage is TRBV24-1 and J usage is TRBJ2-5; 9 bases align to TRBD1. This CDR3 has 15 amino acids. Germline CDR1 is KGHDR and CDR2 is SFDVKD. J gave up 2 bases and V 3 bases, and 3 bases lay outside the gene matches. CDR3 residues: CATSDPGTGQETQYF. CDR3 nucleotides: TGTGCCACCAGTGATCCGGGGACAGGGCAAGAGACCCAGTACTTC.

V gene TRBV7-9 combines with J gene TRBJ2-3; 10 positions agree with TRBD2. The V gene's germline CDR1 is SEHNR and CDR2 FQNEAQ (reference sequence). This CDR3 region has 15 residues. V gave up 8 bases and J gave up 2 bases; unmatched junction bases: 7. DNA of the CDR3: TGTGCCAGCGCCAGGACTAGCGGTATCACAGATACGCAGTATTTT. Translation: CASARTSGITDTQYF.

The V and J genes are TRBV15 and TRBJ2-3; perhaps TRBD1 as D (5 bases). V was pared by 8 bases and J by 6 bases, with 21 bases between. CDR3 length: 15 amino acids. Per germline, CDR1 LNHNV and CDR2 YYDKDF (reference sequence). The CDR3 coding sequence is TGTGCCACCGGCGTGCAGGGCGGAATGGTGGATACGCAGTATTTT. This translates into CATGVQGGMVDTQYF.

This clonotype has at least ten counts. The chain recombines TRBV12-3 or TRBV12-4 with TRBJ1-2; D is perhaps TRBD1 (6 bases). The CDR3 consists of 14 residues. Trimming left V 6 bases short and J 4 bases short, with 15 bases between. The CDR3 DNA reads as TGTGCCAGCAGCATAGGGGGGGGGACCTATGGCTACACCTTC. Its protein product is CASSIGGGTYGYTF.

This clonotype was seen only a few times. V gene TRBV5-1 combines with J gene TRBJ1-4, with D hard to call. V lost 3 bases, J lost 6 bases, and 12 bases lay in between. CDR3 length equals 14 residues. CDR1 and CDR2 (germline): SGHRS, YFSETQ. CDR3 protein: CASSSVGSYEKLFF. The CDR3 DNA reads as TGCGCCAGCAGCTCCGTAGGGAGCTATGAAAAACTGTTTTTT.

At least ten counts were recorded for this clonotype. The chain is built from TRBV12-3 or TRBV12-4 and TRBJ2-5; D is unclear. The V and J ends lost 6 bases and 3 bases respectively, with 11 bases between them. The length of the CDR3 is 13 residues. CDR3 sequence (DNA): TGTGCCAGCAGACGGCGTCACGAAGAGACCCAGTACTTC. This encodes CASRRRHEETQYF.

This clonotype was detected many times. The V call is TRBV27, the J call TRBJ1-2; perhaps TRBD1 as D (5 bases). Trimming cost V 6 bases and J 1 base, with 12 bases left between them. There are 14 residues in the CDR3. Germline-derived CDR1 and CDR2 are MNHEY and SMNVEV (reference sequence). DNA of the CDR3: TGTGCCAGCAGGGGGTGGGGGGATAACTATGGCTACACCTTC. Its protein product is CASRGWGDNYGYTF.

Remarks on this clonotype: The missing conserved phenylalanine or tryptophan at the end of this CDR3 makes a read error likely. V usage is TRBV6-2 or TRBV6-3 and J usage is TRBJ1-6; 9 nucleotides agree with TRBD1. The CDR3 contains 17 residues. With 0 bases clipped from V and 8 bases from J, the junction kept 8 bases outside the gene matches. Germline CDR1 MNHEY, CDR2 SVGEGT. The CDR3 region is CASSYSKVRTGDSPLHL. Here the CDR3 DNA reads TGTGCCAGCAGTTACTCAAAGGTCCGGACAGGGGATTCACCCCTCCACCTT.

The chain is built from TRBV4-1 and TRBJ1-1, with D hard to call. The germline gives CDR1 MGHRA, CDR2 YSYEKL. The length of the CDR3 is 14 residues. Trimming pared 4 bases from V and 0 bases from J, leaving 9 bases between. CDR3 bases: TGCGCCAGCAGCCCGGCCCCTATGAACACTGAAGCTTTCTTT. Its protein is CASSPAPMNTEAFF.

This clonotype showed up just a few times. V is TRBV5-1 and J is TRBJ2-3; 8 nucleotides line up with TRBD2. The V and J ends lost 5 bases and 3 bases, in that order; junction bases with no gene match: 14. This CDR3 is built from 17 residues. The germline V gene has CDR1 SGHRS and CDR2 YFSETQ. The CDR3 region is CASRPTGTRRITDTQYF. The DNA for the CDR3 is TGCGCCAGCAGACCCACCGGGACTAGAAGGATTACAGATACGCAGTATTTT.

There are many counts of this clonotype. The V call is TRBV6-1, the J call TRBJ2-1; possibly TRBD1 for D (6 bases). CDR3 length equals 13 residues. V was pared by 8 bases and J by 8 bases, with 16 bases between. CDR1 is MNHNS and CDR2 is SASEGT in the germline V gene. The CDR3 DNA reads as TGTGCCAGCGACCTAGGGGGTCCGGATGAGCAGTTCTTC. This encodes CASDLGGPDEQFF.

V is TRBV5-1 and J is TRBJ1-6; D gene ambiguous. This CDR3 spans 16 amino acids. Trimming shortened V by 4 bases and J by 9 bases, and 20 bases separated the two germline ends. The germline V gene encodes CDR1 SGHRS and CDR2 YFSETQ. The CDR3 DNA follows: TGCGCCAGCAGCACCAGTCGAGCAGGTTTCGGTTCACCCCTCCACTTT. Translation: CASSTSRAGFGSPLHF.

Comments on this clonotype: An end of the junction differs from the germline gene, which may be a read error. The chain links TRBV7-3 to TRBJ2-1, with D unresolved. Germline CDR1 SGHTA, CDR2 FQGTGA. The CDR3 is 13 residues long. CDR3 DNA: TGCGCAGACTCGAACGGCAACTACAATGAGCAGTTCTTC. This codes for CADSNGNYNEQFF.

A few counts support this clonotype. V and J are TRBV2 and TRBJ2-2; 7 bases align to TRBD1. The V segment lost 6 bases and the J segment 5 bases; nucleotides outside the gene matches: 6. There are 14 residues in the CDR3. Germline CDR1 SNHLY, CDR2 FYNNEI. The CDR3 DNA follows: TGTGCCAGCAGGCCGGGGACAGCGACCGGGGAGCTGTTTTTT. It specifies CASRPGTATGELFF.

The CDR3 is CAISDLRNSGTRGDEQFF. The CDR3 bases are TGTGCCATCAGTGATCTTCGGAATAGCGGGACTAGGGGGGATGAGCAGTTCTTC. This chain uses TRBV10-3 with TRBJ2-1; the match to TRBD2 covers 8 bases. The CDR3 has 18 residues. The germline V gene encodes CDR1 ENHRY and CDR2 SYGVKD. Germline trimming cut 3 bases from V and 8 bases from J; bases unmatched to any gene: 18.